Presented here are 6 T cell receptor beta chains from one specimen sequenced in a study of T cell repertoires in cytomegalovirus infection. Each CDR3 protein is one row after TCRdb ran MiXCR on the reads. The sample lists about 920,000 distinct CDR3 sequences, 25% to 40% occurring once. The antigens these receptors bind are not known. The sample here was cultured CD8+ T cells from PBMCs, taken from culture after CMV antigen stimulation. The receptor source for this set is a human donor in good health (CMV status not recorded). Some clones in this sample may be carry-over from other donors' samples.

This clonotype came up a few times. CDR3 DNA sequence: TGTGCCAGCAGCTTCGACAGGGCTAGCAATCAGCCCCAGCATTTT. Protein product: CASSFDRASNQPQHF. The rearrangement uses TRBV7-9 and TRBJ1-5; TRBD1 matches at 7 bases. V lost 3 bases to trimming and J lost 0 bases; unmatched junction nucleotides: 2. CDR1 and CDR2 (germline): SEHNR, FQNEAQ (reference sequence). The CDR3 covers 15 residues.

In its sample, this clonotype was seen a few times. The rearrangement uses TRBV6-5 and TRBJ2-1, with 9 bases lining up with TRBD1. The CDR3 extends over 15 amino acids. Losses at the gene ends were 2 bases for V and 8 bases for J; bases not matched to a gene: 7. Germline assignment: CDR1 MNHEY and CDR2 SVGAGI. The CDR3 bases are TGTGCCAGCAGTTACGGGGACAGGGCGAGGGATGAGCAGTTCTTC. It codes for CASSYGDRARDEQFF.

V and J are TRBV4-2 and TRBJ2-1; 8 nucleotides match TRBD2. There are 16 residues in the CDR3. Trimming at V came to 0 bases and at J to 5 bases, leaving 6 bases not matched to a gene. Germline V gene data show CDR1 as LGHNA and CDR2 as YNFKEQ. CDR3 amino acids: CASSQDPAGGNNEQFF. CDR3 coding DNA: TGTGCCAGCAGCCAAGATCCCGCGGGGGGCAACAATGAGCAGTTCTTC.

CDR3 DNA sequence: TGTGCCAGCAGTTGGCTGACAAACTATGGCTACACCTTC. It translates to CASSWLTNYGYTF. The chain uses TRBV6-2 or TRBV6-3 and TRBJ1-2; the D is unclear. Trimming removed 4 bases from V and 2 bases from J, with 8 bases in between. Looked up from germline, CDR1 is MNHEY and CDR2 is SVGEGT. The CDR3 is 13 amino acids.

This clonotype was seen at least ten times. V and J are TRBV7-2 and TRBJ2-3, with 9 bases that match TRBD2. Germline CDR1 is SGHTA and CDR2 is FQGNSA. V trimming: 2 bases; J trimming: 2 bases; junction bases outside the gene matches: 8. This CDR3 has 17 amino acids. The CDR3 coding sequence is TGTGCCAGCAGCTTATCTCACGGCGGGGGGGCCACAGATACGCAGTATTTT. It codes for CASSLSHGGGATDTQYF.

This clonotype was found many times. The rearrangement uses TRBV7-8 and TRBJ1-1; tentative D call: TRBD1 (5 bases). The germline CDR1 and CDR2 sequences are SGHVS and FQNEAQ. Trimming removed 5 bases from V and 5 bases from J, with 15 bases in between. This CDR3 spans 14 amino acids. DNA for the CDR3: TGTGCCAGCAGCCCCAGTGGGGGAAGAACTGAAGCTTTCTTT. Translation: CASSPSGGRTEAFF. Filled out from reference TRBV7-8 and TRBJ1-1, the complete variable domain reads GAGVSQSPRYKVAKRGQDVALRCDPISGHVSLFWYQQALGQGPEFLTYFQNEAQLDKSGLPSDRFFAERPEGSVSTLKIQRTQQEDSAVYLCASSPSGGRTEAFFGQGTRLTVV.